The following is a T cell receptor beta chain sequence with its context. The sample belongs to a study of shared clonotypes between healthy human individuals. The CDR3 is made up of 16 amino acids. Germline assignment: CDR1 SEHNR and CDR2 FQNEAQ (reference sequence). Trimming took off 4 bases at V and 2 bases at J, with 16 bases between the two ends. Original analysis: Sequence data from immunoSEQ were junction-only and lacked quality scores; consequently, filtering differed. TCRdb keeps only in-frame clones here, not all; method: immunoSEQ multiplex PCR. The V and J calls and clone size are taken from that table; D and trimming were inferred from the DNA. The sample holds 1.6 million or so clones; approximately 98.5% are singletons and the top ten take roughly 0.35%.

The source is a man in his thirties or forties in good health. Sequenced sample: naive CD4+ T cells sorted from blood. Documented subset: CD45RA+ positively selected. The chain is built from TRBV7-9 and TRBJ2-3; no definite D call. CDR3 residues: CASSSSDGFLTDTQYF. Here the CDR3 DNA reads TGTGCCAGCAGCTCGTCGGACGGATTCCTCACAGATACGCAGTATTTT.